The present TCR beta chain was sequenced within a study of cytomegalovirus exposure and HLA in healthy donors (dated by TCRdb to 2017 to 2019). Looking at the study overall: An earlier analysis of more than 550 of the donors reported over 250 Gb of sequence data and roughly 120 million unique TCR beta sequences obtained from about 179 million T cells. A later genetic analysis took genome-wide SNP genotypes for about three fifths of the 666 donors and used that subset as a discovery cohort. All discovery cohort repertoires had been generated on a single sequencing platform. Approximately 300 gigabases of sequencing data and approximately 91 million unique TCR sequences made up an early release that covered 640 HLA-typed donors. Besides the first cohort of roughly 640 subjects, a separate validation cohort made up of about 120 different subjects was used. Donor age, sex, ethnicity and CMV serostatus were collected together with the repertoire data. The study aimed to test whether cataloging public T cell receptors could reveal signatures of past pathogen exposure. In an earlier analysis of several hundred of the donors, high-throughput TCR beta sequencing was used to judge whether each TCR beta V gene segment behaved as functional or pseudogenic. Among the approximately 420 genotyped donors, approximately 82% belonged to the genetic ancestry cluster associated with self-reported Caucasian donors. The number of donors typed differed by locus, with about 629-640 for A, B, C, DRB1 and DQB1, roughly 520 for DQA1, about 610 for DPA1, and around 460 for DPB1. Rather than using new phenotypic data, the later analysis identified candidate immune exposures from TCR beta sequences and from how often those sequences occurred across donors. Among about 360 genotyped donors of the cohort, an average of approximately 240,000 unique TCR beta nucleotide sequences were sequenced per donor, roughly 20% of them non-productive. Using immunosequencing, the study profiled T cell repertoires from about 610 subjects and related those repertoires to cytomegalovirus serostatus. Roughly five DR-DQ haplotypes were treated as single units for association and clustering because of strong linkage in the cohort. HLA typing covered class I and class II loci at four-digit resolution. To study patterns of TCR occurrence, a later analysis re-analyzed previously published TCR beta repertoires from 700 or so donors and added high-resolution HLA genotyping. High-throughput TCR immunosequencing, statistical association of individual TCRs with disease status, and machine learning were combined to predict cytomegalovirus infection status.

In total, about 650 healthy bone marrow donors made up the cohort. All cohort members were sampled while nominally healthy, although unrecorded immune exposures were likely present. The donor was CMV seropositive and was included in the group of 290 or so seropositive cohort members. A peripheral blood sample was provided by each donor, and peripheral blood mononuclear cells were used for TCR beta sequencing. Genomic DNA was extracted from the blood cell samples with the Qiagen DNeasy Blood Extraction Kit. Library construction relied on the immunoSEQ multiplex PCR assay. For the multiplex PCR, a mixture combining 60 forward primers for TCR Vbeta segments and 13 reverse primers for TCR Jbeta segments was used. The CDR3 region of rearranged TCR beta genes was amplified from genomic DNA by a multiplex PCR assay. The Illumina HiSeq System was used to sequence the amplified TCR beta libraries as 87-base-pair reads. The study's own analysis went as follows. In a later analysis, tens of millions of unique TCR beta chains were counted across the approximately 640 repertoires, and roughly 11 million of these chains were shared by at least two donors. Raw reads were error-corrected and collapsed into unique sequences by a nearest-neighbor algorithm in which closely related sequences were merged to remove PCR and sequencing errors. Alignment of CDR3 sequences to IMGT reference sequences was used to assign V, D and J gene segments. For a sequence to be retained, a match of at least six nucleotides to both a V gene segment and a J gene segment was required. A rearrangement was called productive if the CDR3 had no stop codons and remained in frame with V and J, and every other rearrangement was called non-productive. Following IMGT convention, CDR3 was defined as the stretch from the second conserved V-encoded cysteine to the conserved J-encoded phenylalanine. Sequences without an unambiguous match to a single V gene segment were excluded from the earlier analysis of several hundred of the donors. An earlier analysis of about 590 of the donors classified V segments as functional when productive rearrangements were above 56.7% and as segregating when the standard deviation between donors was above 5%. A statistical classification framework was built for diagnosing cytomegalovirus status from the catalog of TCR beta chain sequences. V and J gene assignment, in a later analysis, came from comparing TCR nucleotide sequences with IMGT/GENE-DB human TR gene sequences. Using the TCRdist pipeline, a later analysis assigned CDR3 sequences along with most-parsimonious VDJ recombination scenarios. A later analysis defined each TCR beta chain by its CDR3 amino acid sequence plus V-gene family, and excluded reads lacking a unique V-gene family. To address suspected cross-contamination and a sequencing artifact, a later analysis removed 592 highly shared, low-generation-probability nucleotide sequences. For each public chain, a later analysis derived a clonal expansion index from normalized ranks of inferred template counts within each repertoire. In a later analysis, generation probabilities were computed with a VDJ recombination model fitted to out-of-frame rearrangements, and the resulting probabilities were checked against IGoR. A later analysis scored TCR-TCR, TCR-HLA and TCR-CMV co-occurrence with hypergeometric tests, applying a repertoire-size bias correction to TCR pairs. A later analysis estimated false discovery rates by permuting HLA or CMV assignments 20 times. In a later analysis, co-occurring TCRs were grouped using DBSCAN, and TCRdist sequence similarity was added for clustering within HLA-allele-positive subsets. Repertoires with fewer than 30,000 or more than 120,000 public chains, plus five repertoires with anomalous nucleotide sharing, were excluded from co-occurrence clustering. The table was pulled from immuneACCESS by TCRdb, which kept in-frame rearrangements only. Such tables lose some clones; where checked, under half of the loss comes from unresolved V genes, and the rest has no known cause. That table furnishes V, J and clone size, whereas the DNA furnished D and trimming. This sample lists tens of thousands of clones; 80% to 90% were detected once. The ten largest clones take up around 1.5% of the sample.

Measured from the cysteine to the phenylalanine, the CDR3 is 15 residues long. The kept DNA is CDR3 alone, 45 bases in frame from the first base. The germline V end is reduced by 5 bases and the J end by 4 bases; junction bases left unmatched: 9. CDR1 is given as SGHTA and CDR2 as FQGNSA, both from the germline V gene. This clone was observed a handful of times. Its antigen has not been determined. No base quality values were provided; no much bigger clone lies one nucleotide off. Here is what the overall study found, with its caveats: Three of the identified cytomegalovirus-associated TCR beta chains were confirmed in vitro to be specific for cytomegalovirus antigens. Because some donors lacked HLA typing at each locus, the association tests relied only on the typed subset. An association between a missense DCLRE1C variant and V-gene and J-gene trimming of TCR beta chains was found in a later genetic analysis and replicated in an independent cohort. Because counts were too low, about 18 rarely observed V segments, including chromosome 9 orphons, were left out of the earlier analysis of several hundred of the donors. Assigning TCR associations to individual alleles was difficult when HLA alleles, especially DR and DQ, strongly co-occurred. Only TCR beta chains were sequenced in this cohort, and the absence of alpha or paired-chain data limited detectable features. Linkage disequilibrium might explain the correlated functional status among segregating V segments, but an unknown experimental factor could not be excluded. Most TCR sequences were observed very rarely across donors, whereas some public TCRs were present in many individuals. Broadly in line with IMGT annotations, most TCR beta V segments showed up in productive rearrangements about 90% or about 30% of the time in an earlier analysis of several hundred of the donors. At a false discovery rate of 0.05, a later analysis linked about 17,000 TCR beta sequences to specific HLA alleles. In a later analysis, HLA-associated TCR beta chains showed more clonal expansion and lower generation probabilities than non-associated chains that were equally common. In both the original and validation cohorts, the classifier was reported to diagnose cytomegalovirus status with high specificity and sensitivity. According to the authors, the approach could potentially be generalized to other disease states and immunological phenotypes. In a later genetic analysis, fewer N-insertions in productive TCRs were reported among donors in an Asian-associated ancestry cluster than the roughly 700-donor mean. Immune exposure information for the cohort was limited to CMV serostatus. A further reported finding was that TCR beta sequences accurately predicted the HLA-A and HLA-B alleles for most subjects in the first cohort. The study gave a list of under 200 TCR beta chains associated with cytomegalovirus. The sequencing pipeline was judged likely to have produced a cluster of highly shared sequence variants as a technical artifact. Several of the top co-occurrence clusters appeared to be linked to parvovirus B19, influenza, CMV and Epstein-Barr virus, according to a later analysis. In a later analysis, TCR association rates were found to vary across HLA loci, with the most associated TCRs seen for DRB1 alleles and the fewest for HLA-C alleles. A later analysis found that most CMV-associated TCR beta chains appeared HLA-restricted, with HLA associations seemingly driven largely by CMV exposure. The presence/absence analyses assumed that sequencing depth was roughly uniform across donors, and that assumption may not be true. Some IMGT-functional V segments, including TRBV6-2 and TRBV6-3, could not be distinguished by the 87-base-pair reads and were therefore excluded.

Recombination connected TRBV7-2 to TRBJ2-7; 9 bases in the middle match TRBD2. The sequenced sample was PBMCs. This TCR derives from a man aged 25 to 40 in good health and CMV-seropositive. The CDR3 loop reads CASSTFSGRGYEQYF. The DNA sequence is given as TGTGCCAGCAGCACCTTTAGCGGGAGAGGATACGAGCAGTACTTC.